The rows below give T cell receptor beta chains drawn from one sample of a study of Ad26.COV2.S vaccination and SARS-CoV-2 variants. Assay used: immunoSEQ multiplex PCR; TCRdb lists only in-frame clones, some missing. The table includes about 320,000 clones, about 85% detected once. The sample in question was peripheral blood, obtained in a trial of Ad26.COV2.S vaccine versus placebo. These receptors all stem from a person between 18 and 65 years old who received the Ad26.COV2.S COVID-19 vaccine or a placebo. The CDR3 runs from the conserved cysteine through the conserved F or W. Fields, in order: J gene, D gene, V gene, clone size, CDR3 protein, CDR3 DNA. The D gene is left open where the match is weak. For some rows the clone size is stated as once, few or many, or as a class when expanded; others skip it.

TRBJ2-1 TRBD1 TRBV4-2 once CASSQDYHRGNYNEQFF TGTGCCAGCAGCCAAGATTACCACAGGGGCAACTACAATGAGCAGTTCTTC
TRBJ2-1 TRBD1 TRBV4-1 . CATKTGAAYNEQFF TGCGCCACCAAGACAGGGGCGGCCTACAATGAGCAGTTCTTC
TRBJ1-2 . TRBV29-1 . CSVEGGGNYGYTF TGCAGCGTTGAAGGAGGAGGGAACTATGGCTACACCTTC
TRBJ1-4 . TRBV5-1 . CASREGGASGEKLFF TGCGCCAGCAGAGAAGGGGGGGCGTCTGGTGAAAAACTGTTTTTT
TRBJ1-3 . TRBV6-1 . CASSEYAAGVVGNTIYF TGTGCCAGCAGTGAATATGCAGCGGGGGTGGTAGGAAACACCATATATTTT
TRBJ2-1 . TRBV4-1 few CASSHLGGGNEQFF TGCGCCAGCAGCCACCTAGGAGGGGGCAATGAGCAGTTCTTC
TRBJ2-5 TRBD2 TRBV28 . CASSLADTSGGAAETQYF TGTGCCAGCAGTTTAGCAGACACTAGCGGGGGGGCCGCAGAGACCCAGTACTTC
TRBJ1-4 . TRBV18 . CASSPDQNEKLFF TGTGCCAGCTCACCCGACCAAAATGAAAAACTGTTTTTT
TRBJ2-1 TRBD2 TRBV7-9 . CASSTQAGGLVEQFF TGTGCCAGCAGCACTCAAGCGGGGGGCCTAGTTGAGCAGTTCTTC
TRBJ1-2 . TRBV5-8 . CASRLGGTDYGYTF TGTGCCAGCAGATTGGGGGGCACCGACTATGGCTACACCTTC
TRBJ1-3 . TRBV7-9 once CASSLPGFSGNTIYF TGTGCCAGCAGCTTACCGGGGTTCTCTGGAAACACCATATATTTT
TRBJ1-3 . TRBV18 few CASSNQGSGNTIYF TGTGCCAGCTCCAACCAGGGATCTGGAAACACCATATATTTT
TRBJ1-3 TRBD1 TRBV19 . CASTPQQGARGNTIYF TGTGCCAGTACCCCCCAGCAGGGGGCTCGTGGAAACACCATATATTTT
TRBJ1-6 . TRBV19 once CASSMTGTSDSPLHF TGTGCCAGTAGTATGACCGGGACATCCGATTCACCCCTCCACTTT
TRBJ2-3 . TRBV1 . CTSSPKRQSTADTQYF TGCACCAGCAGCCCTAAACGGCAATCAACCGCAGATACGCAGTATTTT
TRBJ2-2 . TRBV28 few CASTFTRVLTGELFF TGTGCCAGCACCTTCACAAGGGTCCTCACCGGGGAGCTGTTTTTT
TRBJ1-4 TRBD1 TRBV10-3 . CAISEFGDSQNEKLFF TGTGCCATCAGTGAATTCGGGGACAGCCAGAATGAAAAACTGTTTTTT